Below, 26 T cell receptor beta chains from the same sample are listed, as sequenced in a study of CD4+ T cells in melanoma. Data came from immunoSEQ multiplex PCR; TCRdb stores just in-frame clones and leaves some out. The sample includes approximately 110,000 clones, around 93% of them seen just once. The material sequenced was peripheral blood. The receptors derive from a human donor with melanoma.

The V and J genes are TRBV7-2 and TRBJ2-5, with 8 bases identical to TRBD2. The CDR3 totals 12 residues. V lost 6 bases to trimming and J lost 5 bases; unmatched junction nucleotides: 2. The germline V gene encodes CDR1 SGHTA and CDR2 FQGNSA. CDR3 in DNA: TGTGCCAGCAGACGACTAGCGGAGACCCAGTACTTC. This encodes CASRRLAETQYF.

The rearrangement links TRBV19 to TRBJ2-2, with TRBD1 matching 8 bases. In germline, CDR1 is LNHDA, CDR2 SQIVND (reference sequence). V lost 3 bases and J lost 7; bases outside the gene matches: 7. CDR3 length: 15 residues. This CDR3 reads CASSIDRGTSGELFF. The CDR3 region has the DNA TGTGCCAGTAGTATCGACAGGGGAACGAGCGGGGAGCTGTTTTTT.

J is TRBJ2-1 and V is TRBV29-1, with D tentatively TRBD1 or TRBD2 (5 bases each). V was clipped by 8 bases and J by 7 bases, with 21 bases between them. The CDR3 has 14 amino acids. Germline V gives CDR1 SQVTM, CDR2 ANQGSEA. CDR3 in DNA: TGCAGCACAGGCATCGGACTCTCCGGTAATGAGCAGTTCTTC. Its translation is CSTGIGLSGNEQFF.

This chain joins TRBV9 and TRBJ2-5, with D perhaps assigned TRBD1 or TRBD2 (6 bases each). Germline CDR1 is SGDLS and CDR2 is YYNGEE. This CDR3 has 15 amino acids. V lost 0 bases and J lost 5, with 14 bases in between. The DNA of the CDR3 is TGTGCCAGCAGCGTAGACGAGGGGGGTATGGAGACCCAGTACTTC. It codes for CASSVDEGGMETQYF.

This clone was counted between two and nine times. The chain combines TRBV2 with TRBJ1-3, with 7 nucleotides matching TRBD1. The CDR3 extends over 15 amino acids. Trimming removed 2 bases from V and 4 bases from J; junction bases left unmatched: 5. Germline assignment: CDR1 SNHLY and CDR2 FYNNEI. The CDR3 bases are TGTGCCAGCAGTGAAAACAGGGGAGTAGGAAACACCATATATTTT. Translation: CASSENRGVGNTIYF.

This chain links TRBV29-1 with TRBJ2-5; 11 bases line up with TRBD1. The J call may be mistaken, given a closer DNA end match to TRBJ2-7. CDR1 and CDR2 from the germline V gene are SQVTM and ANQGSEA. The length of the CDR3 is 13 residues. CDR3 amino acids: CSVAGQGASEQYF. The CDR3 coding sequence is TGCAGCGTTGCCGGACAGGGGGCATCCGAGCAGTACTTC.

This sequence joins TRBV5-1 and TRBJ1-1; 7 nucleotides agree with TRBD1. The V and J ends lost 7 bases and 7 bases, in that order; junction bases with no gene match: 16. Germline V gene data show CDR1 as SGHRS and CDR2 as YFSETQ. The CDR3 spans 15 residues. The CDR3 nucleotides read TGCGCCAGCCGGATTCCGGGACAGAGCCTTTTTGAAGCTTTCTTT. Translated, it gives CASRIPGQSLFEAFF.

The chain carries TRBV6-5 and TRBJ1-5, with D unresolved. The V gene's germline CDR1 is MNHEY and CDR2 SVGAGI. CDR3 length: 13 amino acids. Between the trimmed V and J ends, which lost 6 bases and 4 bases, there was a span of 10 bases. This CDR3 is CASSWGGNQPQHF. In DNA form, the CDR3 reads TGTGCCAGCAGCTGGGGAGGGAATCAGCCCCAGCATTTT.

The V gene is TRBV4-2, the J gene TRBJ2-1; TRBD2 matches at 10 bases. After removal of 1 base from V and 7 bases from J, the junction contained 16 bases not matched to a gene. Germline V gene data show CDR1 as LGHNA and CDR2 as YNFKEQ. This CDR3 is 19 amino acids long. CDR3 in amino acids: CASSQAWGGSGRAKNEQFF. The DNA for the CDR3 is TGTGCCAGCAGCCAAGCCTGGGGGGGAAGCGGGAGGGCCAAGAATGAGCAGTTCTTC.

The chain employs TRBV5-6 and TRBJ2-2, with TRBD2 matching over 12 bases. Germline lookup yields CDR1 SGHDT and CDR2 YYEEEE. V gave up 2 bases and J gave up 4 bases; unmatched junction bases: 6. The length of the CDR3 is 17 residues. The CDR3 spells CASSLGLAGTGTGELFF. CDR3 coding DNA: TGTGCCAGCAGCTTAGGACTAGCGGGAACGGGCACCGGGGAGCTGTTTTTT.

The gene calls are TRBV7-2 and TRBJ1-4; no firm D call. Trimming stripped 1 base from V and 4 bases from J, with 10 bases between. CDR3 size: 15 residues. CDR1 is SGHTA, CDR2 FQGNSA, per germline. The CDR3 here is CASSLESGFNEKLFF. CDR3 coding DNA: TGTGCCAGCAGCTTAGAATCCGGGTTTAATGAAAAACTGTTTTTT. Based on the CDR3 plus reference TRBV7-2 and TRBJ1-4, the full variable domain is GAGVSQSPSNKVTEKGKDVELRCDPISGHTALYWYRQSLGQGLEFLIYFQGNSAPDKSGLPSDRFSAERTGGSVSTLTIQRTQQEDSAVYLCASSLESGFNEKLFFGSGTQLSVL.

As DNA, the CDR3 is TGTGCCAGCAGTTTACAGGGTCGTTATGGCTACACCTTC. Translated, it gives CASSLQGRYGYTF. V and J are TRBV27 and TRBJ1-2; D is possibly TRBD1 (5 bases). Germline V gene lookup returns CDR1 MNHEY and CDR2 SMNVEV (reference sequence). V was trimmed by 2 bases and J by 5 bases, leaving 9 bases between them. CDR3 size: 13 residues.

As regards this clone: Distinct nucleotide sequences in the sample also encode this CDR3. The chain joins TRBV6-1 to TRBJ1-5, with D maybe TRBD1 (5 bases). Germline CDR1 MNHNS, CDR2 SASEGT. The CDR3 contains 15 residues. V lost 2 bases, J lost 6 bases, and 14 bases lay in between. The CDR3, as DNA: TGTGCCAGCAGTGAACAGGGCGTAGCCGGTCAGCCCCAGCATTTT. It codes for CASSEQGVAGQPQHF.

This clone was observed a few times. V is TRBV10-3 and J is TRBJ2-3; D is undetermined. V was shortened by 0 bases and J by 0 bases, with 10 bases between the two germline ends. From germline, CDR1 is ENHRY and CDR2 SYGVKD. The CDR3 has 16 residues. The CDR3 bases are TGTGCCATCAGTGAGTCGCACACTACTAGCACAGATACGCAGTATTTT. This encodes CAISESHTTSTDTQYF.

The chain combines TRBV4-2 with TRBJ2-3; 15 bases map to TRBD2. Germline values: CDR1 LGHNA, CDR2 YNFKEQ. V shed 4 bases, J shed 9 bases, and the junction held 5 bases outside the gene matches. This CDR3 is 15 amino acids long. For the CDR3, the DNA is TGTGCCAGCAGCCTACCGGGGACTAGCGGGGGGACGCAGTATTTT. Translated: CASSLPGTSGGTQYF.

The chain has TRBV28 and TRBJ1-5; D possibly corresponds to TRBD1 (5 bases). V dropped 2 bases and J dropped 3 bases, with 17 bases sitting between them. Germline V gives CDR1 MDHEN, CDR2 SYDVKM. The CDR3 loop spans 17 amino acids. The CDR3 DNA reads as TGTGCCAGCAGTTTAGCCCCCCCCACAGGACTCAATCAGCCCCAGCATTTT. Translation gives CASSLAPPTGLNQPQHF.

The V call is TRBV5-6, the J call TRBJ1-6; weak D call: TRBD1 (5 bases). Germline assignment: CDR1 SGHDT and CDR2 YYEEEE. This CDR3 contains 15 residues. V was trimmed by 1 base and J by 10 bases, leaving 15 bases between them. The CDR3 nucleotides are TGTGCCAGCAGCTTGAGGGAGGGGCTGGGGTCACCCCTCCACTTT. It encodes CASSLREGLGSPLHF.

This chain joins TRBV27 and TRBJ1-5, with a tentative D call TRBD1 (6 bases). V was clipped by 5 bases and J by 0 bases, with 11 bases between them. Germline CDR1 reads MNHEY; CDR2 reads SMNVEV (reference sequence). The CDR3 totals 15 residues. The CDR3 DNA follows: TGTGCCAGCAGTCAGAACAGGGCTAGCAATCAGCCCCAGCATTTT. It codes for CASSQNRASNQPQHF.

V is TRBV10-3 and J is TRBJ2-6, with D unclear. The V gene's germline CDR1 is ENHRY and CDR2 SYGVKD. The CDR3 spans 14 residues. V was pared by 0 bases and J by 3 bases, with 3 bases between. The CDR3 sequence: CAISESLGANVLTF. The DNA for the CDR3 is TGTGCCATCAGTGAGTCTCTTGGGGCCAACGTCCTGACTTTC.

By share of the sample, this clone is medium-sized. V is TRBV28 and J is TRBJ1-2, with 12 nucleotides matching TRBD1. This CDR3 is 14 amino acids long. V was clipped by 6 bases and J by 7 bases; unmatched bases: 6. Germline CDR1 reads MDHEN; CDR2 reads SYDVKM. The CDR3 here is CASRVGQGAIGYTF. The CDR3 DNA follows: TGTGCCAGCAGGGTGGGACAGGGGGCGATTGGCTACACCTTC.

CDR3 amino acids: CASSHRGEGYSAGYTF. CDR3 nucleotide sequence: TGTGCCAGCAGCCATAGGGGGGAGGGTTACTCCGCCGGCTACACCTTC. This chain joins TRBV9 and TRBJ1-2; weak D call: TRBD1 (6 bases). This CDR3 is built from 16 residues. The ends were cut back, 4 bases at V and 8 bases at J, with 24 bases in the middle. Germline-derived CDR1 and CDR2 are SGDLS and YYNGEE.

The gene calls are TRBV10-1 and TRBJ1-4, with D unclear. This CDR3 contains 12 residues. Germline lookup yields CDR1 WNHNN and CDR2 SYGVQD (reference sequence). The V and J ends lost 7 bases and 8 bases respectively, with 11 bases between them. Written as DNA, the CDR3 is TGCGCCAGCAATAGTTTGGAAGAAAAACTGTTTTTT. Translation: CASNSLEEKLFF.

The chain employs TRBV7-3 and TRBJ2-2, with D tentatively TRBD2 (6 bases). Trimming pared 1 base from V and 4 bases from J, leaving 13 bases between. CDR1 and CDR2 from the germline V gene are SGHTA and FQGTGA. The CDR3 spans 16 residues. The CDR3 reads CASSLNGREITGELFF. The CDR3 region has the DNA TGTGCCAGCAGCTTAAACGGGCGGGAAATCACCGGGGAGCTGTTTTTT.

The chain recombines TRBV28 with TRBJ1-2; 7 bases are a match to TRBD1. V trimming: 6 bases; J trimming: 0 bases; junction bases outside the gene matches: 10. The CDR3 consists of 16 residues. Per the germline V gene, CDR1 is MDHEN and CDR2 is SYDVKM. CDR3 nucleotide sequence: TGTGCCAGCAGAATACCGGGACAGCATTCTAACTATGGCTACACCTTC. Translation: CASRIPGQHSNYGYTF.

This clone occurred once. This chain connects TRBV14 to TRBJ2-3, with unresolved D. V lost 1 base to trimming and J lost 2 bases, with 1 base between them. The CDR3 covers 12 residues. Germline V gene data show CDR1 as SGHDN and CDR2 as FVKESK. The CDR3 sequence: CASSQVTDTQYF. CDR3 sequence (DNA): TGTGCCAGCAGCCAAGTCACAGATACGCAGTATTTT.

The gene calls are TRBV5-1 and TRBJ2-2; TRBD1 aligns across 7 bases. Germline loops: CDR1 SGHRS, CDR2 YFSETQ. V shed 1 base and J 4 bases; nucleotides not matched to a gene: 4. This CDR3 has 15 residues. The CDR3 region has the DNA TGCGCCAGCAGCTTGCTACAGGGGAGCACCGGGGAGCTGTTTTTT. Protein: CASSLLQGSTGELFF.